A selection of T cell receptor beta chains follows, all from one sample in a study of shared clonotypes between healthy human individuals. Using immunoSEQ multiplex PCR, the repertoire was profiled, and TCRdb retains in-frame clones only, with some absent. Of about 580,000 clones listed, more than 95% were seen once; the top ten hold 0.25% to 0.35%. The sample consisted of naive CD8+ T cells sorted from blood. The receptors originated from a man aged 25 to 45 in good health. Both conserved end residues are part of each CDR3. D genes are given only for firm matches. A row's size may be missing; if present it is once, few, many or a size class.

TRBJ2-7 | . | . | TRBV14 | TGTGCCAGCAGTTTTACGGGGGAGAGCTCCTACGAGCAGTACTTC | CASSFTGESSYEQYF
TRBJ2-6 | once | . | TRBV7-9 | TGTGCCCGAGGGACAACGGAAGTCTCTGGGGCCAACGTCCTGACTTTC | CARGTTEVSGANVLTF
TRBJ2-1 | . | . | TRBV9 | TGTGCCAGCAGCTCAAGGGGGGAGCAGTTCTTC | CASSSRGEQFF
TRBJ2-5 | . | . | TRBV15 | TGTGCCACCAGCGGCGCACTAAGCGCCAAAGAGACCCAGTACTTC | CATSGALSAKETQYF
TRBJ2-2 | once | TRBD2 | TRBV6-4 | TGTGCCAGCAGAAGACTAGCGGGAGGGCCAGGGGAGCTGTTTTTT | CASRRLAGGPGELFF
TRBJ2-1 | . | . | TRBV6-5 | TGTGCCAGCAGTTACTCTGGGGCGGGCTACAATGAGCAGTTCTTC | CASSYSGAGYNEQFF
TRBJ2-1 | . | TRBD2 | TRBV29-1 | TGCAGCGTTCTGCTGGGGCTAGCGGCGCTTCGGTCATACAATGAGCAGTTCTTC | CSVLLGLAALRSYNEQFF
TRBJ2-7 | . | TRBD2 | TRBV10-3 | TGTGCCATCAGCTTTCTGGGAGGGATCTCCTACGAGCAGTACTTC | CAISFLGGISYEQYF
TRBJ2-1 | . | TRBD2 | TRBV11-3 | TGTGCCAGCAGACGCCCCTTAGGGAGGGGCAACAATGAGCAGTTCTTC | CASRRPLGRGNNEQFF
TRBJ2-4 | . | . | TRBV11-2 | TGTGCCAGCAGCGATGACCTTACTAGACCCCATCAGTACTTC | CASSDDLTRPHQYF
TRBJ2-7 | . | . | TRBV2 | TGTGCCAGCAGTTCTCTCGTGGGGCTGGGCGAGCAGTACTTC | CASSSLVGLGEQYF
TRBJ2-5 | . | . | TRBV5-5 | TGTGCCAGCAGCTTAGTGGACAGACAAGAGACCCAGTACTTC | CASSLVDRQETQYF
TRBJ2-7 | . | . | TRBV6-5 | TGTGCCAGTACGTGGTCCGGGGGATCCCTCGAGCAGTACTTC | CASTWSGGSLEQYF
TRBJ2-4 | . | . | TRBV12-2 | TGTGCAAGTCGCCTTAGCGGGACGGGAAACATTCAGTACTTC | CASRLSGTGNIQYF
TRBJ1-1 | once | . | TRBV5-5 | TGTGCCAGCAGTGATACAGTGAACACTGAAGCTTTCTTT | CASSDTVNTEAFF
TRBJ1-5 | once | TRBD1 | TRBV4-2 | TGTGCCAGCAGCCAAGACTACCGACAGGGGAGTTTTAGTCAGCCCCAGCATTTT | CASSQDYRQGSFSQPQHF
TRBJ1-4 | . | . | TRBV23-1 | TGCGCCAGCAGTCAATCTGAGGGAGCTGTCGGGGGGGAAAAACTGTTTTTT | CASSQSEGAVGGEKLFF
TRBJ2-5 | . | . | TRBV7-9 | TGTGCCAGCAGCCTACCCGGGGACGGGTATTTTGAGACCCAGTACTTC | CASSLPGDGYFETQYF